The clone carrying this TCR beta chain was found a few times. Its target is unknown. Using a J-beta primer mix together with a sample-barcoded 5' primer, a second PCR was run for roughly 7 to 11 cycles. Each CDR3 protein is one row after TCRdb ran MiXCR on the 5' RACE reads. The sample lists roughly 900,000 distinct CDR3 sequences, approximately 49% occurring once. The V gene lost 5 bases and the J gene lost 2 bases, with 13 bases spanning the gap. Germline CDR1 reads MDHEN; CDR2 reads SYDVKM. The CDR3 covers 14 residues. The data were obtained in a study of blood T cells in healthy people across ages. Points from the study as a whole: A greater number of naive CD4+ cells and higher diversity distinguished long-lived donors from aged donors.

This clonotype was sampled from a man younger than 40 in good health. Material for sequencing was blood. V gene TRBV28 combines with J gene TRBJ2-7; D is perhaps TRBD1 (6 bases). The CDR3 sequence is CASSVPGHPYEQYF. DNA for the CDR3: TGTGCCAGCAGTGTACCGGGACATCCCTACGAGCAGTACTTC.